This T cell receptor (beta chain) is drawn from a study of cytomegalovirus exposure and HLA in healthy donors. About the study: Early released data had about 80 million unique TCRs, all coming from HLA-typed donors. About 79% of approximately 400 genotyped donors fell in the Caucasian-associated ancestry cluster. Study-level points and caveats: Specific recognition of CMV antigens was confirmed in vitro for a few chains (all CMV-associated).

Germline lookup yields CDR1 SGHNT and CDR2 YENEEA. Between the trimmed V and J ends, which lost 1 base and 5 bases, there was a span of 8 bases. The CDR3 runs 13 residues. This clone was picked up one time. Its cognate antigen is unknown. The primer mix had 60 Vbeta and 13 Jbeta primers. TCRdb's table, derived via immunoSEQ multiplex PCR, lists solely in-frame clones and lacks some. The sample lists 220,000 or so clones, more than 75% occurring once. Healthy donors of bone marrow made up the group. Sequencing was carried out using PBMCs. This TCR was sampled from a woman between 40 and 50 years old in good health and CMV-seronegative. The V call is TRBV11-3, the J call TRBJ1-1; weak D call: TRBD1 (6 bases). This CDR3 is CASSLVQGTEAFF. CDR3 DNA sequence: TGTGCCAGCAGCTTAGTTCAGGGGACTGAAGCTTTCTTT.